The present entry profiles one TCR beta chain with its context. The data belong to a study of T-cell reconstitution after alpha-beta-depleted transplantation in children. The CDR3 is made up of 13 amino acids. The V end lost 3 bases, the J end lost 0 bases, and 6 bases lay between the germline ends. CDR1 DFQATT and CDR2 SNEGSKA come from the germline V gene (reference sequence). The library targeted TCRbeta and was prepared with unique molecular identifiers. TCRdb re-called the PCR reads with MiXCR, one entry per CDR3 protein. This table holds 670,000 or so distinct CDR3 sequences, around 13% found once.

This clonotype originated in a girl aged 2 to 10 with congenital amegakaryocytic thrombocytopenia, due to receive a stem cell transplant. The sequencing used PBMCs, collected before TCRalphabeta/CD19-depleted stem cell transplant. The chain uses TRBV20-1 and TRBJ1-3; no firm D call. The CDR3: CSASSTSGNTIYF. CDR3 DNA: TGCAGTGCTAGTTCCACCTCTGGAAACACCATATATTTT.